This record concerns one TCR beta chain sequence. Trimming left V 0 bases short and J 13 bases short, with 22 bases between. The CDR3 is made up of 16 amino acids. The germline CDR1 and CDR2 sequences are MGHRA and YSYEKL. Clones were read by immunoSEQ multiplex PCR, and TCRdb kept only the in-frame ones, dropping some. Of roughly 40,000 clones listed, approximately 91% were seen once; the top ten hold about 2.4%. The data were obtained in a study of blood T cell repertoires in COVID-19. The chain combines TRBV4-1 with TRBJ1-5; weak D call: TRBD1 (6 bases). Sequenced input: peripheral blood. The sequence was collected from a human donor in a cohort sampled during active COVID-19. The CDR3 sequence: CASSQEPGQPLHPQHF. The CDR3 coding sequence is TGCGCCAGCAGCCAAGAACCGGGACAACCCCTCCACCCTCAGCATTTT.